Listed here are 24 T cell receptor beta chains from one sample, sequenced in a study of blood T cell repertoires in COVID-19. The data were produced by immunoSEQ multiplex PCR, yet TCRdb's version contains in-frame clones alone and is incomplete. The sample lists 27,000 or so clones; roughly nine tenths were seen once. The sequencing sample was made of peripheral blood. The source is a human donor with active COVID-19. The donor label of this sample is uncertain.

This clone appeared once. The rearrangement links TRBV9 to TRBJ2-3, with TRBD2 matching 13 bases. Per germline, CDR1 SGDLS and CDR2 YYNGEE. With V trimmed by 4 bases and J by 1 base, 6 bases remained unmatched. This CDR3 has 17 residues. The CDR3 region has the DNA TGTGCCAGCAGCCTCACTAGCGGGAGGGCCGGCACAGATACGCAGTATTTT. Its protein product is CASSLTSGRAGTDTQYF. Full variable domain (outside the CDR3, taken from reference TRBV9 and TRBJ2-3): DSGVTQTPKHLITATGQRVTLRCSPRSGDLSVYWYQQSLDQGLQFLIQYYNGEERAKGNILERFSAQQFPDLHSELNLSSLELGDSALYFCASSLTSGRAGTDTQYFGPGTRLTVL.

This chain connects TRBV7-7 to TRBJ2-7; possible D gene TRBD2, 5 bases. Per the germline V gene, CDR1 is SSHAT and CDR2 is FNYEAQ (reference sequence). CDR3 length equals 15 residues. V lost 7 bases, J lost 1 base, and 17 bases lay in between. The CDR3: CASTPLSGASYEQYF. CDR3 bases: TGTGCCAGCACCCCACTAAGCGGTGCTTCCTACGAGCAGTACTTC.

The chain carries TRBV7-2 and TRBJ2-7; 8 nucleotides line up with TRBD1. Germline CDR1 SGHTA, CDR2 FQGNSA. V shed 5 bases and J 6 bases; nucleotides not matched to a gene: 12. The CDR3 is 15 amino acids. CDR3 protein: CASSGQGGITFEQYF. In DNA form, the CDR3 reads TGTGCCAGCAGCGGACAGGGCGGAATCACATTCGAGCAGTACTTC.

The chain joins TRBV20-1 to TRBJ2-3; D possibly corresponds to TRBD1 (5 bases). V lost 3 bases and J lost 2, with 12 bases in between. The germline gives CDR1 DFQATT, CDR2 SNEGSKA (reference sequence). The CDR3 runs 14 residues. The CDR3, as DNA: TGCAGTGCTAGTATCAGGGCCAACACAGATACGCAGTATTTT. Translated, it gives CSASIRANTDTQYF.

The V gene is TRBV29-1, the J gene TRBJ2-3; D may be TRBD1 (5 bases). This CDR3 is built from 13 residues. Deletions cut 5 bases from V and 6 bases from J, with 15 bases between. The V gene's germline CDR1 is SQVTM and CDR2 ANQGSEA. Here the CDR3 reads CSVQIGPGDTQYF. As DNA, the CDR3 is TGCAGCGTTCAAATAGGGCCAGGGGATACGCAGTATTTT.

This chain connects TRBV18 to TRBJ1-1, with TRBD1 matching 7 bases. CDR1 is KGHSH, CDR2 LQKENI, per germline. With 5 bases clipped from V and 1 base from J, the junction kept 10 bases outside the gene matches. The CDR3 has 16 amino acids. The CDR3 DNA reads TGTGCCAGCTCAACTCTAAAGGGGGCACCGAACACTGAAGCTTTCTTT. This encodes CASSTLKGAPNTEAFF.

The chain recombines TRBV7-8 with TRBJ2-6, with 8 bases identical to TRBD1. CDR1 and CDR2 (germline): SGHVS, FQNEAQ. The CDR3 has 18 residues. V was pared by 6 bases and J by 4 bases, with 14 bases of the junction left unmatched. CDR3 protein: CASSNRQGLFAGANVLTF. DNA for the CDR3: TGTGCCAGCAGTAACCGACAGGGGCTGTTTGCAGGGGCCAACGTCCTGACTTTC.

The J gene is TRBJ2-3, the V gene TRBV7-9; 10 bases are a match to TRBD2. The CDR3 is 17 amino acids. In germline, CDR1 is SEHNR, CDR2 FQNEAQ (reference sequence). V gave up 5 bases and J gave up 2 bases; unmatched junction bases: 10. The CDR3 reads CASSPLGSGRYTDTQYF. DNA for the CDR3: TGTGCCAGCAGCCCCCTGGGTAGCGGGAGGTACACAGATACGCAGTATTTT.

This chain uses TRBV9 with TRBJ2-5; no firm D call. Looked up from germline, CDR1 is SGDLS and CDR2 is YYNGEE. CDR3 length: 14 amino acids. V lost 0 bases and J 5 bases, leaving 11 bases between the germline ends. In DNA, the CDR3 is TGTGCCAGCAGCGTAGATCCCCTCGGGGAGACCCAGTACTTC. As protein: CASSVDPLGETQYF.

The V call is TRBV2, the J call TRBJ2-7; a weak D match, TRBD1 (6 bases). The germline V gene encodes CDR1 SNHLY and CDR2 FYNNEI. Trimming pared 8 bases from V and 4 bases from J, leaving 18 bases between. CDR3 size: 14 residues. CDR3 bases: TGTGCCAGCGAGTGGGACATTAACGGATACGAGCAGTACTTC. Translated: CASEWDINGYEQYF.

The chain has TRBV5-1 and TRBJ2-3; D gene unclear. V lost 6 bases and J lost 0, with 17 bases in between. CDR1 and CDR2 from the germline V gene are SGHRS and YFSETQ. There are 16 residues in the CDR3. In DNA form, the CDR3 reads TGCGCCAGCAAGTCGCACCCGCTAACCAGCACAGATACGCAGTATTTT. Residues: CASKSHPLTSTDTQYF.

V gene TRBV30 combines with J gene TRBJ2-5; no clear D. CDR3 length: 14 amino acids. Trimming took off 2 bases at V and 2 bases at J, with 12 bases between the two ends. Germline V CDR1 and CDR2: GTSNPN, SVGIG (reference sequence). The CDR3: CAWSHGGPQETQYF. Written as DNA, the CDR3 is TGTGCCTGGAGTCATGGTGGGCCTCAAGAGACCCAGTACTTC.

The chain is built from TRBV2 and TRBJ1-2; D is unresolved. The CDR3 spans 13 residues. Trimming stripped 7 bases from V and 0 bases from J, with 9 bases between. Per germline, CDR1 SNHLY and CDR2 FYNNEI. The DNA of the CDR3 is TGTGCCAGCACCTCCCCTACTAACTATGGCTACACCTTC. This sequence encodes CASTSPTNYGYTF.

Comments on this clone: Other DNA sequences in this sample translate to the same CDR3. The chain recombines TRBV5-1 with TRBJ2-1, with 7 bases fitting TRBD1. Germline values: CDR1 SGHRS, CDR2 YFSETQ. With 4 bases clipped from V and 5 bases from J, the junction kept 3 bases outside the gene matches. CDR3 length: 13 amino acids. CDR3 sequence: CASSPTGNNEQFF. The CDR3 DNA sequence: TGCGCCAGCAGCCCGACAGGGAACAATGAGCAGTTCTTC.

The V call is TRBV7-9, the J call TRBJ1-5; D is perhaps TRBD1 (5 bases). With 0 bases removed from V and 4 bases from J, the gap between germline ends came to 7 bases. Germline V lookup: CDR1 SEHNR, CDR2 FQNEAQ (reference sequence). This CDR3 spans 14 amino acids. As DNA, the CDR3 is TGTGCCAGCAGCTTAGCCGGGGGTAATCAGCCCCAGCATTTT. As protein: CASSLAGGNQPQHF.

This clone has more than one count but fewer than ten. The chain uses TRBV11-2 and TRBJ2-7; TRBD1 aligns across 9 bases. The germline V gene has CDR1 SGHAT and CDR2 FQNNGV. The CDR3 sequence is 14 residues long. Unmatched junction bases numbered 7, after V lost 5 bases and J lost 5 bases. CDR3 protein: CASSPLTGGHEQYF. The CDR3 bases are TGTGCCAGCAGCCCCTTAACAGGGGGCCACGAGCAGTACTTC.

This chain joins TRBV4-3 and TRBJ2-6, with 8 bases that match TRBD1. Unmatched junction bases numbered 9, after V lost 2 bases and J lost 0 bases. The CDR3 extends over 19 amino acids. The germline CDR1 and CDR2 sequences are LGHNA and YSLEER. CDR3 sequence reads: CASSQLTGQVSSGANVLTF. The CDR3, as DNA: TGCGCCAGCAGCCAACTTACGGGACAGGTTAGCTCTGGGGCCAACGTCCTGACTTTC.

This rearrangement joins TRBV9 to TRBJ2-2; 7 nucleotides align to TRBD1. Germline V gene lookup returns CDR1 SGDLS and CDR2 YYNGEE. The CDR3 is made up of 14 amino acids. Trimming took 3 bases from V and 6 from J; bases not matched to a gene: 5. CDR3: CASSGQGYAGELFF. CDR3 coding DNA: TGTGCCAGCAGCGGACAGGGTTACGCCGGGGAGCTGTTTTTT.

V is TRBV4-2 and J is TRBJ2-7; 11 nucleotides match TRBD1. This CDR3 comprises 13 residues. J was trimmed by 6 bases and V by 4 bases; bases with no gene match: 2. Germline V gives CDR1 LGHNA, CDR2 YNFKEQ. CDR3 amino acids: CASSRTGGAEQYF. As DNA, the CDR3 is TGTGCCAGCAGCCGGACAGGGGGCGCCGAGCAGTACTTC.

The rearrangement uses TRBV7-9 and TRBJ2-5; 7 bases align to TRBD1. The CDR3 runs 16 residues. V was clipped by 5 bases and J by 2 bases; unmatched bases: 11. Germline V gene lookup returns CDR1 SEHNR and CDR2 FQNEAQ (reference sequence). In DNA form, the CDR3 reads TGTGCCAGCAGCCCCGTGTCCGTGGACAGGCAAGAGACCCAGTACTTC. It codes for CASSPVSVDRQETQYF.

The chain uses TRBV6-2 or TRBV6-3 and TRBJ1-2; 9 bases are shared with TRBD1. The CDR3 covers 18 residues. Trimming took 6 bases from V and 4 from J; bases not matched to a gene: 18. Germline assignment: CDR1 MNHEY and CDR2 SVGEGT. For the CDR3, the DNA is TGTGCCAGCAGCCACCGCCGAACGGGACAGGGAGGACGCTATGGCTACACCTTC. Amino acid sequence: CASSHRRTGQGGRYGYTF.

The chain joins TRBV29-1 to TRBJ1-1; unclear D gene. The CDR3 runs 14 residues. Germline-derived CDR1 and CDR2 are SQVTM and ANQGSEA. The ends were cut back, 1 base at V and 6 bases at J, with 15 bases in the middle. CDR3 DNA sequence: TGCAGCGTTGAAGGCGGGGAAAAGGTCTCTGAAGCTTTCTTT. This sequence encodes CSVEGGEKVSEAFF. The full variable domain, rest sourced from reference TRBV29-1 and TRBJ1-1, is SAVISQKPSRDICQRGTSLTIQCQVDSQVTMMFWYRQQPGQSLTLIATANQGSEATYESGFVIDKFPISRPNLTFSTLTVSNMSPEDSSIYLCSVEGGEKVSEAFFGQGTRLTVV.

The chain carries TRBV7-9 and TRBJ2-4; TRBD1 matches 10 bases. The V and J ends lost 4 bases and 6 bases, in that order; junction bases with no gene match: 3. The CDR3 spans 14 residues. The germline CDR1 and CDR2 sequences are SEHNR and FQNEAQ (reference sequence). CDR3 residues: CASSSGQGINIQYF. CDR3 DNA sequence: TGTGCCAGCAGCTCGGGACAGGGGATAAACATTCAGTACTTC.

The genes are TRBV9 and TRBJ2-7; D possibly corresponds to TRBD2 (6 bases). The CDR3 is 13 amino acids. CDR1 is SGDLS, CDR2 YYNGEE, per germline. Trimming pared 0 bases from V and 2 bases from J, leaving 6 bases between. The CDR3 DNA reads as TGTGCCAGCAGCGTAGGGACTACCTACGAGCAGTACTTC. Translation gives CASSVGTTYEQYF.